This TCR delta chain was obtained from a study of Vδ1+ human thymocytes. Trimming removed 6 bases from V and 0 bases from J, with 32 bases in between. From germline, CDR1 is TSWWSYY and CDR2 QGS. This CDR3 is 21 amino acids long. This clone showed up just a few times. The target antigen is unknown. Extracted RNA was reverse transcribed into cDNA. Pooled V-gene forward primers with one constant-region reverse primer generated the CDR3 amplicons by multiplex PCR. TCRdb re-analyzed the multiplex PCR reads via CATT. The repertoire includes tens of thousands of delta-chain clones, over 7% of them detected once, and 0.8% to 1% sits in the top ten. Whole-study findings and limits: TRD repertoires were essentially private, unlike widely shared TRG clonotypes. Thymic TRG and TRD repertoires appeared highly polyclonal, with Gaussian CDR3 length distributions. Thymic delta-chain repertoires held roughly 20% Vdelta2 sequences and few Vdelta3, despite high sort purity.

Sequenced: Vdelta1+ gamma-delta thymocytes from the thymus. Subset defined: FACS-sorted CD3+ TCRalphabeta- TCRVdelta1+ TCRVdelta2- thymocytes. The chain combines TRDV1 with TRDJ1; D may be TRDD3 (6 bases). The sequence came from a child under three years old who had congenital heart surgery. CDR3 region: CALGLRFPPGAGVPYTDKLIF. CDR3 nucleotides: TGTGCTCTTGGTCTTCGCTTCCCACCTGGGGCTGGCGTTCCTTACACCGATAAACTCATCTTT.